These T cell receptor beta chains were read from a single sample in a study of cytomegalovirus exposure and HLA in healthy donors. Clones were sequenced by immunoSEQ multiplex PCR, and TCRdb holds only the in-frame ones, with some missing. The data show approximately 90,000 clones, around 93% seen once. Sequenced material: PBMCs. Receptor source: a woman under 40 in good health and CMV-seropositive. Both conserved end residues are part of each CDR3. The order of the fields is CDR3 DNA, CDR3 protein, D gene, clone size, V gene, J gene. D genes are given only for firm matches. Clone size is not always given. Where it is, it says once, few, many or a class for expanded clones.

TGTGCCAGCAGCCGCCGACAGGGGTGGAACGAGCAGTACTTC	CASSRRQGWNEQYF	TRBD1	.	TRBV27	TRBJ2-7
TGCGCCAGCAGCCAAGGACTAGCGGGAGGGTACGAGCAGTACTTC	CASSQGLAGGYEQYF	TRBD2	once	TRBV4-3	TRBJ2-7
TGCGCCAGCAGCCAAGGACTAGTCTCCTACGAGCAGTACTTC	CASSQGLVSYEQYF	TRBD2	.	TRBV5-1	TRBJ2-7
TGTGCCAGTAGAGGACAGGAAGAGACCCAGTACTTC	CASRGQEETQYF	TRBD1	.	TRBV19	TRBJ2-5
TGTGCCAGCAGCTTTGCAGGCGGACAGTTGAACACCGGGGAGCTGTTTTTT	CASSFAGGQLNTGELFF	.	once	TRBV7-9	TRBJ2-2
TGTGCCAGCAGTTTCGGACAGGGGGCGCGGGTCTATGGCTACACCTTC	CASSFGQGARVYGYTF	TRBD1	once	TRBV28	TRBJ1-2
TGCAGTGCCAAGGGACTAGGCGGCTACACCTTC	CSAKGLGGYTF	.	.	TRBV20-1	TRBJ1-2
TGTGCCAGCAGCGTCGACAGGGTAGGAGTCACTGAAGCTTTCTTT	CASSVDRVGVTEAFF	TRBD1	once	TRBV7-2	TRBJ1-1
TGTGCCAGCAGCTTGGCGTCAGGGCCCCCCGGGGAGCTGTTTTTT	CASSLASGPPGELFF	.	.	TRBV5-8	TRBJ2-2
TGTGCCAGTAGCGAGGGAGCTAACTATGGCTACACCTTC	CASSEGANYGYTF	.	.	TRBV19	TRBJ1-2
TGTGCCACTCAAAGCGACCCGCGGAGGGGCTACACCTTC	CATQSDPRRGYTF	.	.	TRBV2	TRBJ1-2
TGTGCCAGCTCACCACGCACCCCCGGCCCTACGGACAGGCGCAATGAGCAGTTCTTC	CASSPRTPGPTDRRNEQFF	TRBD1	.	TRBV18	TRBJ2-1
TGCGCCAGCAGCCAAGACGCTAGCGGTTCCGCCTACGAGCAGTACTTC	CASSQDASGSAYEQYF	TRBD2	.	TRBV4-3	TRBJ2-7
TGTGCCAGCAGCTTCCCCCAGGGCAACACTGAAGCTTTCTTT	CASSFPQGNTEAFF	.	few	TRBV5-6	TRBJ1-1
TGTGCCAGTCGGGGGACAGGGGTACTCTACGAGCAGTACTTC	CASRGTGVLYEQYF	TRBD1	.	TRBV2	TRBJ2-7
TGCAGCGTGAAATGGGCGAACACTGAAGCTTTCTTT	CSVKWANTEAFF	.	once	TRBV29-1	TRBJ1-1